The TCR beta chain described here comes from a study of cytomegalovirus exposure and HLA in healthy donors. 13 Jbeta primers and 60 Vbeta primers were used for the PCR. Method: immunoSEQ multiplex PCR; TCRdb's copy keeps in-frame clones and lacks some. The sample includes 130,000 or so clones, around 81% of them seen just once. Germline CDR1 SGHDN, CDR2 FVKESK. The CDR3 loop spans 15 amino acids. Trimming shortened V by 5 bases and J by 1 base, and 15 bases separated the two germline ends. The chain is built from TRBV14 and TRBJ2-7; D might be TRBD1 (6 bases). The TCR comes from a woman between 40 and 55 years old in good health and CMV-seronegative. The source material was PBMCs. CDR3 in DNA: TGTGCCAGCAGCGGGGCTCCCAGGGGATCCTACGAGCAGTACTTC. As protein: CASSGAPRGSYEQYF.